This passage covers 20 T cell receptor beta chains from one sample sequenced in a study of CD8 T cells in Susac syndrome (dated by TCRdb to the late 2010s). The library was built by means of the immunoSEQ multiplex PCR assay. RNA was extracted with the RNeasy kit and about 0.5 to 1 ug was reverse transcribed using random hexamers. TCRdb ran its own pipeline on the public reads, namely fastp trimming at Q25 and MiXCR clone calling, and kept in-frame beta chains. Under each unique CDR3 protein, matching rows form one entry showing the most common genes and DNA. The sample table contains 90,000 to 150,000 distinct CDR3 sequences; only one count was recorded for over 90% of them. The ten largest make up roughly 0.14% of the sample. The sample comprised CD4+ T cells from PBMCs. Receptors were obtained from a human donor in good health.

The CDR3 region has the DNA TGTGCCAGTAGTCCATTTTCCGGGAGGGCCACCGAGCAGTTCTTC. Its translation is CASSPFSGRATEQFF. The chain employs TRBV19 and TRBJ2-1; 8 positions agree with TRBD2. The ends lost 5 bases at V and 10 bases at J; junction bases unmatched: 13. The CDR3 is 15 amino acids. CDR1 is LNHDA and CDR2 is SQIVND in the germline V gene (reference sequence).

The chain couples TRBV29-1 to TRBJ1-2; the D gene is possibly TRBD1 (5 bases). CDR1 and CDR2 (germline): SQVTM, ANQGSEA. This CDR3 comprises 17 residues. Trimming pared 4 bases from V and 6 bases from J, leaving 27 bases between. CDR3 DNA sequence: TGCAGCGTTGTCGAGGACACGGCGACACGGCGTCCTAATGGCTACACCTTC. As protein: CSVVEDTATRRPNGYTF.

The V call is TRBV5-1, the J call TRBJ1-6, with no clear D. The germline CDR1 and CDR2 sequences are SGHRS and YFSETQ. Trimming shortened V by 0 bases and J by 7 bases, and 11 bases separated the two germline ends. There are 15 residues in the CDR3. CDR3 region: CASSLEVELNSPLHF. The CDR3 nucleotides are TGCGCCAGCAGCTTGGAAGTGGAGCTGAATTCACCCCTCCACTTT.

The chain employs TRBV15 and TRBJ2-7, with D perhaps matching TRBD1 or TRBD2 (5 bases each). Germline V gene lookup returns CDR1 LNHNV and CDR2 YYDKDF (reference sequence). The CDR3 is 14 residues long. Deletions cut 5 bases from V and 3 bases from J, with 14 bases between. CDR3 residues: CATSSRRGVYEQYF. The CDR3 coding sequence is TGTGCCACCAGCTCCCGACGAGGGGTCTACGAGCAGTACTTC.

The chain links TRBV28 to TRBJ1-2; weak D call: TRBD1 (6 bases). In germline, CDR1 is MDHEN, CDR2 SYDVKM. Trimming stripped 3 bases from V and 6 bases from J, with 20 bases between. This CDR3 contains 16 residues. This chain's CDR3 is CASSFAVTGGLDGYTF. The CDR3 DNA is TGTGCCAGCAGTTTTGCCGTGACAGGAGGGTTGGATGGCTACACCTTC.

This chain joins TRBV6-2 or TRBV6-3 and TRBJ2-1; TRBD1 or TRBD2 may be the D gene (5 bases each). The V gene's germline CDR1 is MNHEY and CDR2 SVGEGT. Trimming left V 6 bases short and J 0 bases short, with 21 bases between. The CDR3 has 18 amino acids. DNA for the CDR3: TGTGCCAGCAGCCTCGAGGAGGAGGACATGAGCTCCTACAATGAGCAGTTCTTC. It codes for CASSLEEEDMSSYNEQFF.

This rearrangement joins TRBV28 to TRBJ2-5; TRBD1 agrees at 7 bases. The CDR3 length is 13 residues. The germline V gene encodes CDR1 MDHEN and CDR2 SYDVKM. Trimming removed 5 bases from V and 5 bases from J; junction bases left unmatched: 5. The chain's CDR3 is CASSNRGRETQYF. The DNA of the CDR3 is TGTGCCAGCAGTAACAGGGGTCGGGAGACCCAGTACTTC.

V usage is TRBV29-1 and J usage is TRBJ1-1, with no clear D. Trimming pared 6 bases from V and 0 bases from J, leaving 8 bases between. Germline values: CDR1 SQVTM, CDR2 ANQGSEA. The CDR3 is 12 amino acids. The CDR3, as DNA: TGCAGCGTACAGAAATTGAACACTGAAGCTTTCTTT. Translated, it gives CSVQKLNTEAFF.

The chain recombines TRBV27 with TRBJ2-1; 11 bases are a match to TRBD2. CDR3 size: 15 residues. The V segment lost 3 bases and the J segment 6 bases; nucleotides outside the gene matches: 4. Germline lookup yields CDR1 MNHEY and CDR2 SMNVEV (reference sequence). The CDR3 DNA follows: TGTGCCAGCAGTTTCGGACTAGCGGGTACCAATGAGCAGTTCTTC. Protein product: CASSFGLAGTNEQFF.

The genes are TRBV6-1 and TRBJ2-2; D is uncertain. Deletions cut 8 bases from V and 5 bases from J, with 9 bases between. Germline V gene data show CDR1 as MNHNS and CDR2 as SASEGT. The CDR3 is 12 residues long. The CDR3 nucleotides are TGTGCCAGCTGTCCCGGGACCGGGGAGCTGTTTTTT. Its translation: CASCPGTGELFF.

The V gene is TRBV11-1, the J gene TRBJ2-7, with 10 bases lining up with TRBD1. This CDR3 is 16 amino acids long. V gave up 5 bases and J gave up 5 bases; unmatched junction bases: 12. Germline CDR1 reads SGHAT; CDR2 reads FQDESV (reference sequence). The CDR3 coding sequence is TGTGCCAGCAGCACACCCGGGACAGGGGTTAAGAACGAGCAGTACTTC. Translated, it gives CASSTPGTGVKNEQYF.

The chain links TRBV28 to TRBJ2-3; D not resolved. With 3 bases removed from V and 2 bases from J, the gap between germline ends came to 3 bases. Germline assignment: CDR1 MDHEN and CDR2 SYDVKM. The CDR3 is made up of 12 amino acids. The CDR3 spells CASSFTTDTQYF. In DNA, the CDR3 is TGTGCCAGCAGTTTTACCACAGATACGCAGTATTTT.

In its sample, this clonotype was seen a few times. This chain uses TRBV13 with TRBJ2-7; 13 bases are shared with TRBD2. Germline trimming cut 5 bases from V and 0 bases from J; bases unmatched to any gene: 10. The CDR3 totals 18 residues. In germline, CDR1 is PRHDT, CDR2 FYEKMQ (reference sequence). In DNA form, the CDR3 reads TGTGCCAGCAGCCCCGGACTAGCGGGGGCCCGGCGCTCCTACGAGCAGTACTTC. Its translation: CASSPGLAGARRSYEQYF.

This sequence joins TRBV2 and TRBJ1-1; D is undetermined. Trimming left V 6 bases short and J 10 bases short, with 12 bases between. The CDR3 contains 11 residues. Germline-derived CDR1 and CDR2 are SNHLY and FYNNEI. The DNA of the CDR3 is TGTGCCAGCAGAGATCCCAGAGGAGCTTTCTTT. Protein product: CASRDPRGAFF.

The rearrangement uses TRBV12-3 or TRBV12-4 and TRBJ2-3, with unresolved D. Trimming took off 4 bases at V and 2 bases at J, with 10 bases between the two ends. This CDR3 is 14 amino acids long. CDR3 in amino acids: CASSSAVFTDTQYF. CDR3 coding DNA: TGTGCCAGCAGTTCGGCCGTATTCACAGATACGCAGTATTTT.

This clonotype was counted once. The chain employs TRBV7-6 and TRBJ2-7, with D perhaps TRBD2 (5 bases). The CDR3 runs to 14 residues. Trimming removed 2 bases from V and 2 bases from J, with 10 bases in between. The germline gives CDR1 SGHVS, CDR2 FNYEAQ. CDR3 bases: TGTGCCAGCAGCTTAATCGAGGGTACCTACGAGCAGTACTTC. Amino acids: CASSLIEGTYEQYF. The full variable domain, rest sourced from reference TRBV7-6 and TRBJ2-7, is GAGVSQSPRYKVTKRGQDVALRCDPISGHVSLYWYRQALGQGPEFLTYFNYEAQQDKSGLPNDRFSAERPEGSISTLTIQRTEQRDSAMYRCASSLIEGTYEQYFGPGTRLTVT.

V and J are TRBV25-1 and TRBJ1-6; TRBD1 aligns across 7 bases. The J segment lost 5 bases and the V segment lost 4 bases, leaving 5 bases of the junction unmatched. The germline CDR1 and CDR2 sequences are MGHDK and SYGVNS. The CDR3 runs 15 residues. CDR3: CASSARQGNNSPLHF. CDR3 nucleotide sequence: TGTGCCAGCAGTGCCAGACAGGGTAATAATTCACCCCTCCACTTT.

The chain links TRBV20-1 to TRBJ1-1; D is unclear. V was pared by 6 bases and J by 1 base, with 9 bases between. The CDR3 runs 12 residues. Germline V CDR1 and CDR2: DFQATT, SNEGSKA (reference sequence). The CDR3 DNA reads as TGCAGTGCCCTCCCAGAGAACACTGAAGCTTTCTTT. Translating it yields CSALPENTEAFF.

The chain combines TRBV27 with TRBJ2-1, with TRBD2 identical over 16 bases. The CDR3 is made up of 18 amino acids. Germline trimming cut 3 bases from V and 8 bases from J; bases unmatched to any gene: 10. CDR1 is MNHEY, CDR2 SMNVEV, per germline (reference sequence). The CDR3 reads CASSFGTSGRARLYEQFF. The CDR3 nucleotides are TGTGCCAGCAGTTTCGGGACTAGCGGGAGGGCACGATTGTATGAGCAGTTCTTC.

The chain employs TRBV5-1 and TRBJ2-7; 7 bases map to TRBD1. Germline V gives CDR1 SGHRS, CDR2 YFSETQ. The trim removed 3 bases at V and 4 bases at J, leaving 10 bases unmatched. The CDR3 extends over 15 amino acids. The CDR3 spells CASSSTIGTAYEQYF. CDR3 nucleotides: TGCGCCAGCAGCTCCACTATAGGGACAGCATACGAGCAGTACTTC.